Each of the 9 T cell receptor beta chains below was sequenced from the same sample in a study of blood T cell repertoires in COVID-19. Measured with immunoSEQ multiplex PCR; TCRdb has only the in-frame clones, and not every one. Of 430,000 or so clones in the sample, 70% to 90% were seen once. The sequencing sample was made of PBMCs or T cells enriched from blood (not recorded which). These receptors all come from a woman between 18 and 29 years old who had been exposed to COVID-19.

This clone was counted a single time. The chain has TRBV9 and TRBJ2-4, with 7 bases identical to TRBD2. CDR3 size: 14 residues. Unmatched junction bases numbered 5, after V lost 7 bases and J lost 1 base. Germline assignment: CDR1 SGDLS and CDR2 YYNGEE. CDR3 DNA sequence: TGTGCCAGCGCGCGGGAGCTGGCCAAAAACATTCAGTACTTC. This codes for CASARELAKNIQYF. Full variable domain (rest looked up from reference TRBV9 and TRBJ2-4): DSGVTQTPKHLITATGQRVTLRCSPRSGDLSVYWYQQSLDQGLQFLIQYYNGEERAKGNILERFSAQQFPDLHSELNLSSLELGDSALYFCASARELAKNIQYFGAGTRLSVL.

CDR3 bases: TGTGCCAGCAGCGTTCGGACAGGGGTGAACACTGAAGCTTTCTTT. This gives the protein CASSVRTGVNTEAFF. The chain couples TRBV7-9 to TRBJ1-1; 9 nucleotides match TRBD1. CDR3 size: 15 residues. Unmatched junction bases numbered 4, after V lost 5 bases and J lost 0 bases. Per germline, CDR1 SEHNR and CDR2 FQNEAQ (reference sequence).

The rearrangement joins TRBV12-3 or TRBV12-4 to TRBJ1-6; the D gene is possibly TRBD1 (6 bases). Trimming removed 6 bases from V and 10 bases from J, with 13 bases in between. The CDR3 runs 13 residues. CDR3 region: CASRIGGGSPLHF. The CDR3 bases are TGTGCCAGCAGGATAGGGGGTGGATCACCCCTCCACTTT.

This clone was detected only once. This chain joins TRBV7-2 and TRBJ1-5; D gene uncertain. CDR1 and CDR2 (germline): SGHTA, FQGNSA. The CDR3 length is 14 residues. Trimming stripped 3 bases from V and 2 bases from J, with 8 bases between. DNA of the CDR3: TGTGCCAGCAGCTTGAGTCCGGGCAATCAGCCCCAGCATTTT. It yields the protein CASSLSPGNQPQHF.

The CDR3, as DNA: TGTGCCAGCAAGGGACAGCTGAACACTGAAGCTTTCTTT. Translated, it gives CASKGQLNTEAFF. V usage is TRBV7-2 and J usage is TRBJ1-1; TRBD1 agrees at 7 bases. The V and J ends lost 7 bases and 0 bases, in that order; junction bases with no gene match: 2. CDR3 size: 13 residues. Per the germline V gene, CDR1 is SGHTA and CDR2 is FQGNSA.

The chain uses TRBV2 and TRBJ2-5; 9 nucleotides match TRBD1. CDR3 length: 15 residues. CDR1 is SNHLY and CDR2 is FYNNEI in the germline V gene. V was clipped by 7 bases and J by 1 base; unmatched bases: 7. Here the CDR3 DNA reads TGTGCCAGCAAGGGACAGGGCCTTTCCCAAGAGACCCAGTACTTC. Translating it yields CASKGQGLSQETQYF.

The chain joins TRBV7-2 to TRBJ1-1; the match to TRBD1 covers 9 bases. The V segment lost 5 bases and the J segment 4 bases; nucleotides outside the gene matches: 5. The CDR3 totals 14 residues. Germline loops: CDR1 SGHTA, CDR2 FQGNSA. The CDR3 nucleotides are TGTGCCAGCAGCATGGGACAGGGACCCACTGAAGCTTTCTTT. Protein: CASSMGQGPTEAFF.

The chain employs TRBV18 and TRBJ2-2; 9 bases fit TRBD1. Germline V gene lookup returns CDR1 KGHSH and CDR2 LQKENI. The CDR3 is made up of 16 amino acids. Trimming cost V 6 bases and J 5 bases; bases outside gene matches: 10. The CDR3 DNA follows: TGTGCCAGCTCCCGCCACCGGGACAGGGAAACCGGGGAGCTGTTTTTT. Its translation is CASSRHRDRETGELFF. The complete variable domain, with remaining parts taken from reference TRBV18 and TRBJ2-2, reads NAGVMQNPRHLVRRRGQEARLRCSPMKGHSHVYWYRQLPEEGLKFMVYLQKENIIDESGMPKERFSAEFPKEGPSILRIQQVVRGDSAAYFCASSRHRDRETGELFFGEGSRLTVL.

J is TRBJ2-3 and V is TRBV4-3; D unresolved. With 0 bases removed from V and 6 bases from J, the gap between germline ends came to 13 bases. CDR1 and CDR2 (germline): LGHNA, YSLEER. This CDR3 has 15 amino acids. The CDR3 DNA sequence: TGCGCCAGCAGCCAAGATAGGCTAGTGTTCGATACGCAGTATTTT. Encoded protein: CASSQDRLVFDTQYF.